Presented here are 27 T cell receptor beta chains from one specimen sequenced in a study of T-cell reconstitution after alpha-beta-depleted transplantation in children. TCRbeta library construction was performed incorporating unique molecular identifiers. TCRdb re-called the PCR reads through MiXCR, storing one row per CDR3 protein. Of around 210,000 distinct CDR3 sequences listed, approximately 6.3% are singletons. The sample consisted of PBMCs, taken before TCRalphabeta/CD19-depleted stem cell transplant. The source of these receptors is a boy aged 2 to 10 with acute lymphoblastic leukemia, due to receive a stem cell transplant.

This clonotype was picked up many times. The chain joins TRBV7-2 to TRBJ2-7; D is unresolved. V was shortened by 4 bases and J by 7 bases, with 8 bases between the two germline ends. The CDR3 spans 11 residues. Germline V CDR1 and CDR2: SGHTA, FQGNSA. CDR3 loop: CASSSGWEQYF. DNA of the CDR3: TGTGCCAGCAGCTCCGGTTGGGAGCAGTACTTC.

This clonotype was detected only a few times. In DNA form, the CDR3 reads TGTGCCAGCAGCTGGGGTAGCGGTACCTACGAGCAGTACTTC. This gives the protein CASSWGSGTYEQYF. The genes are TRBV11-2 and TRBJ2-7, with a tentative D call TRBD2 (6 bases). V lost 4 bases to trimming and J lost 2 bases, with 12 bases between them. Germline V gives CDR1 SGHAT, CDR2 FQNNGV. CDR3 size: 14 residues.

This clonotype was picked up a small number of times. The rearrangement links TRBV7-2 to TRBJ1-6, with D unclear. V dropped 2 bases and J dropped 9 bases, with 20 bases sitting between them. The CDR3 has 17 residues. Germline lookup yields CDR1 SGHTA and CDR2 FQGNSA. The CDR3, as DNA: TGTGCCAGCAGCTTATTTTCTCGCCTTGGGTTTAGTTCACCCCTCCACTTT. Translating it yields CASSLFSRLGFSSPLHF.

This clonotype was found many times. V is TRBV20-1 and J is TRBJ2-1; D gene ambiguous. CDR3 size: 10 residues. Trimming cost V 3 bases and J 7 bases, with 4 bases left between them. Germline-derived CDR1 and CDR2 are DFQATT and SNEGSKA (reference sequence). DNA for the CDR3: TGCAGTGCTAGCCGGAATGAGCAGTTCTTC. It yields the protein CSASRNEQFF.

This clonotype showed up many times. V and J are TRBV4-3 and TRBJ2-1; 7 positions match TRBD2. Germline-derived CDR1 and CDR2 are LGHNA and YSLEER. The CDR3 consists of 14 residues. Trimming at V came to 1 base and at J to 7 bases, leaving 4 bases not matched to a gene. CDR3 amino acids: CASSQGLAKNEQFF. The CDR3 DNA reads as TGCGCCAGCAGCCAAGGACTAGCCAAGAATGAGCAGTTCTTC.

This clonotype was observed a few times. The chain links TRBV5-1 to TRBJ2-2; 8 bases map to TRBD2. The V gene's germline CDR1 is SGHRS and CDR2 YFSETQ. The trim removed 0 bases at V and 8 bases at J, leaving 3 bases unmatched. CDR3 length equals 14 residues. The CDR3 reads CASSLVAGPGELFF. CDR3 nucleotides: TGCGCCAGCAGCTTGGTAGCGGGACCTGGGGAGCTGTTTTTT.

This clonotype was picked up many times. The J gene is TRBJ2-1, the V gene TRBV4-1; 8 bases are a match to TRBD2. J was trimmed by 1 base and V by 3 bases; bases with no gene match: 20. Per the germline V gene, CDR1 is MGHRA and CDR2 is YSYEKL. This CDR3 spans 21 amino acids. The DNA of the CDR3 is TGCGCCAGCAGCCACTTCCCCCTTCTAGCGGGCAGAGTGGTTTCCTACAATGAGCAGTTCTTC. This encodes CASSHFPLLAGRVVSYNEQFF.

The table lists this clonotype with many counts. The CDR3 region is CASSLGQGWTEAFF. CDR3 sequence (DNA): TGTGCCAGCAGCTTAGGTCAGGGGTGGACTGAAGCTTTCTTT. The chain joins TRBV7-2 to TRBJ1-1, with a possible D match to TRBD1 (6 bases). The CDR3 covers 14 residues. V lost 1 base, J lost 5 bases, and 11 bases lay in between. CDR1 SGHTA and CDR2 FQGNSA come from the germline V gene.

This rearrangement joins TRBV5-5 to TRBJ2-3, with a weak D call TRBD2 (6 bases). Germline CDR1 is SGHKS and CDR2 is YYEKEE (reference sequence). Trimming took off 7 bases at V and 6 bases at J, with 18 bases between the two ends. The CDR3 spans 14 residues. DNA for the CDR3: TGTGCCAGCTCCGACTGGGAGGTGGTGGATACGCAGTATTTT. Its protein product is CASSDWEVVDTQYF.

This clonotype was seen more than once but under ten times. The chain joins TRBV7-3 to TRBJ2-3; TRBD1 or TRBD2 may be the D gene (5 bases each). The V end lost 3 bases, the J end lost 3 bases, and 13 bases lay between the germline ends. In germline, CDR1 is SGHTA, CDR2 FQGTGA. The CDR3 runs to 15 residues. This chain's CDR3 is CASSFRDGRTDTQYF. CDR3 nucleotides: TGTGCCAGCAGCTTCAGGGACGGAAGAACAGATACGCAGTATTTT.

A single count supports this clonotype. A much larger clonotype is one base distant, so this may be a read error. The gene calls are TRBV28 and TRBJ1-1; D possibly corresponds to TRBD1 (6 bases). The CDR3 runs to 19 residues. CDR1 MDHEN and CDR2 SYDVKM come from the germline V gene. CDR3 sequence reads: CASSLYLWGAQVGNAEAFF. Here the CDR3 DNA reads TGTGCCAGCAGCCTCTACTTATGGGGGGCGCAGGTAGGGAACGCTGAAGCTTTCTTT.

This clonotype was detected ten times or more. This sequence joins TRBV7-9 and TRBJ2-1; 10 bases are shared with TRBD1. With V trimmed by 5 bases and J by 8 bases, 9 bases remained unmatched. The CDR3 covers 15 residues. CDR1 SEHNR and CDR2 FQNEAQ come from the germline V gene (reference sequence). CDR3 region: CASSPPRQGAHEQFF. CDR3 sequence (DNA): TGTGCCAGCAGCCCCCCGAGACAGGGGGCCCATGAGCAGTTCTTC.

There are many counts of this clonotype. V usage is TRBV6-2 or TRBV6-3 and J usage is TRBJ2-1; D is undetermined. The germline V gene has CDR1 MNHEY and CDR2 SVGEGT. V lost 5 bases and J 5 bases, leaving 13 bases between the germline ends. This CDR3 region has 14 residues. The CDR3 loop is CASSRPGWNNEQFF. The CDR3 coding sequence is TGTGCCAGCAGTCGCCCAGGATGGAACAATGAGCAGTTCTTC.

The chain recombines TRBV7-9 with TRBJ2-3; the match to TRBD2 covers 10 bases. Germline assignment: CDR1 SEHNR and CDR2 FQNEAQ (reference sequence). The CDR3 has 15 residues. The J segment lost 5 bases and the V segment lost 5 bases, leaving 7 bases of the junction unmatched. This chain's CDR3 is CASSLTSGAGDTQYF. The CDR3 DNA is TGTGCCAGCAGCCTTACTAGCGGGGCTGGAGATACGCAGTATTTT.

This clonotype was seen repeatedly, ten times or more. V and J are TRBV2 and TRBJ2-7, with D perhaps assigned TRBD1 or TRBD2 (5 bases each). Germline V CDR1 and CDR2: SNHLY, FYNNEI. Trimming took 3 bases from V and 0 from J, leaving 12 bases between them. The CDR3 spans 15 residues. CDR3 coding DNA: TGTGCCAGCAGTGATGGTGGGGGTTCCTCCTACGAGCAGTACTTC. Protein sequence: CASSDGGGSSYEQYF. Based on the CDR3 plus reference TRBV2 and TRBJ2-7, the full variable domain is EPEVTQTPSHQVTQMGQEVILRCVPISNHLYFYWYRQILGQKVEFLVSFYNNEISEKSEIFDDQFSVERPDGSNFTLKIRSTKLEDSAMYFCASSDGGGSSYEQYFGPGTRLTVT.

This clonotype was counted many times. The chain has TRBV28 and TRBJ2-7, with 9 nucleotides matching TRBD1. Trimming took 5 bases from V and 3 from J; bases not matched to a gene: 8. Germline loops: CDR1 MDHEN, CDR2 SYDVKM. The CDR3 covers 15 residues. The CDR3 is CASSHEGQGIYEQYF. The CDR3 DNA reads as TGTGCCAGCAGTCACGAGGGACAGGGTATCTACGAGCAGTACTTC.

This clonotype showed up many times. The genes are TRBV29-1 and TRBJ2-1, with D possibly TRBD1 on 6 matching bases. Germline-derived CDR1 and CDR2 are SQVTM and ANQGSEA. The V and J ends lost 0 bases and 4 bases respectively, with 13 bases between them. This CDR3 has 15 residues. The CDR3 region has the DNA TGCAGCGTTGAAGATCGGCAGGGGCCTTACAATGAGCAGTTCTTC. Translated, it gives CSVEDRQGPYNEQFF.

At least ten counts were recorded for this clonotype. This chain joins TRBV5-6 and TRBJ2-6; D gene ambiguous. This CDR3 has 15 residues. Deletions cut 0 bases from V and 3 bases from J, with 7 bases between. Germline V lookup: CDR1 SGHDT, CDR2 YYEEEE. This CDR3 is CASSLVKHGANVLTF. CDR3 sequence (DNA): TGTGCCAGCAGCTTGGTGAAGCATGGGGCCAACGTCCTGACTTTC.

This clonotype turned up a few times. V and J are TRBV7-2 and TRBJ1-5, with D perhaps matching TRBD1 (5 bases). V dropped 7 bases and J dropped 6 bases, with 13 bases sitting between them. The CDR3 spans 13 residues. CDR1 is SGHTA and CDR2 is FQGNSA in the germline V gene. CDR3 loop: CASTQWDGQPQHF. The CDR3 nucleotides read TGTGCCAGCACGCAGTGGGACGGTCAGCCCCAGCATTTT.

This clonotype has a handful of counts. This chain uses TRBV3-1 with TRBJ2-5, with 11 bases that match TRBD2. The CDR3 runs 15 residues. V was clipped by 0 bases and J by 3 bases; unmatched bases: 0. Germline V gene sequence: CDR1 LGHDT, CDR2 YNNKEL (reference sequence). CDR3 sequence: CASSQEGLAEETQYF. The CDR3 DNA reads as TGTGCCAGCAGCCAAGAGGGACTAGCGGAAGAGACCCAGTACTTC.

In its sample, this clonotype was seen many times. V gene TRBV12-3 or TRBV12-4 combines with J gene TRBJ1-2; D unresolved. CDR3 size: 11 residues. The V end lost 4 bases, the J end lost 6 bases, and 6 bases lay between the germline ends. In DNA form, the CDR3 reads TGTGCCAGCAGTTCGGGGAATGGCTACACCTTC. This codes for CASSSGNGYTF.

The chain employs TRBV3-1 and TRBJ2-1; D might be TRBD2 (6 bases). Trimming left V 4 bases short and J 8 bases short, with 21 bases between. The germline V gene encodes CDR1 LGHDT and CDR2 YNNKEL (reference sequence). The CDR3 runs 16 residues. The CDR3 nucleotides are TGTGCCAGCAGCCCGCCCCTTCGGGGAGGTTTCGATGAGCAGTTCTTC. Amino acid sequence: CASSPPLRGGFDEQFF.

This clonotype was found many times. The genes are TRBV6-2 or TRBV6-3 and TRBJ1-4; D gene unclear. The V gene lost 6 bases and the J gene lost 8 bases, with 13 bases spanning the gap. The CDR3 is 13 amino acids. CDR1 is MNHEY and CDR2 is SVGEGT in the germline V gene. Written as DNA, the CDR3 is TGTGCCAGCAGCGGTGGAATCGGGGAAAAACTGTTTTTT. Amino acid sequence: CASSGGIGEKLFF.

The V call is TRBV7-9, the J call TRBJ2-7; D call uncertain. Germline V gene lookup returns CDR1 SEHNR and CDR2 FQNEAQ (reference sequence). The length of the CDR3 is 13 residues. Trimming took off 5 bases at V and 0 bases at J, with 8 bases between the two ends. The DNA for the CDR3 is TGTGCCAGCAGCCATTCCCGCTCCTACGAGCAGTACTTC. Translation: CASSHSRSYEQYF.

This clonotype was recorded many times. The chain carries TRBV29-1 and TRBJ2-5; D is uncertain. The V gene lost 4 bases and the J gene lost 4 bases, with 7 bases spanning the gap. In germline, CDR1 is SQVTM, CDR2 ANQGSEA. The CDR3 is made up of 11 amino acids. The CDR3 nucleotides are TGCAGCGTTGGTCCCGGAGAGACCCAGTACTTC. It codes for CSVGPGETQYF.

The table lists this clonotype with many counts. The V and J genes are TRBV28 and TRBJ1-1; D is unclear. Germline V CDR1 and CDR2: MDHEN, SYDVKM. CDR3 length: 12 amino acids. V was clipped by 7 bases and J by 2 bases, with 8 bases between them. The CDR3 bases are TGTGCCAGCAATAGCCTTAACACTGAAGCTTTCTTT. The encoded protein is CASNSLNTEAFF. The full variable domain, with the rest looked up from reference TRBV28 and TRBJ1-1, is DVKVTQSSRYLVKRTGEKVFLECVQDMDHENMFWYRQDPGLGLRLIYFSYDVKMKEKGDIPEGYSVSREKKERFSLILESASTNQTSMYLCASNSLNTEAFFGQGTRLTVV.

This clonotype has more than one count but fewer than ten. This chain connects TRBV6-5 to TRBJ1-2; perhaps TRBD1 as D (6 bases). CDR1 MNHEY and CDR2 SVGAGI come from the germline V gene. Trimming took off 2 bases at V and 4 bases at J, with 8 bases between the two ends. The CDR3 is 13 amino acids. In nucleotides, the CDR3 is TGTGCCAGCAGTTACGGCAGGGGCTATGGCTACACCTTC. Protein product: CASSYGRGYGYTF.